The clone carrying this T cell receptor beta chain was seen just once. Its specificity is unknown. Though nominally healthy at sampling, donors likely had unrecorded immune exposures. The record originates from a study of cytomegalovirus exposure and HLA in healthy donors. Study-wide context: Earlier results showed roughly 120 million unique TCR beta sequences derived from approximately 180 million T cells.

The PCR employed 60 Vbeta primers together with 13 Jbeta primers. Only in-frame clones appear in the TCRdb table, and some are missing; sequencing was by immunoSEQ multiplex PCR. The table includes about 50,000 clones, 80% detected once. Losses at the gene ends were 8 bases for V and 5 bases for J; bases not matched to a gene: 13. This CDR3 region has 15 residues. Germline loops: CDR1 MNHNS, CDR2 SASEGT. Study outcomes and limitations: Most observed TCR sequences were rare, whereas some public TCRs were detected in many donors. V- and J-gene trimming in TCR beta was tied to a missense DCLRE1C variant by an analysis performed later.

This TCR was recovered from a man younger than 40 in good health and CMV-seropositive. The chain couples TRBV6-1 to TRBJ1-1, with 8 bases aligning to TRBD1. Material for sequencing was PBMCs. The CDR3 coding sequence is TGTGCCAGCGAGTTGCCAGGGGGCATGGGGACTGAAGCTTTCTTT. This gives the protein CASELPGGMGTEAFF.